Listed here are 28 T cell receptor beta chains from one sample, sequenced in a study of somatic mutations in cytotoxic T cells in rheumatoid arthritis (dated by TCRdb to between 2016 and 2019). The protocol used for the library was the immunoSEQ multiplex PCR assay. Sourced from immuneACCESS, this table was stored by TCRdb with only in-frame sequences that have V and J called. A share of the clones is absent; for the studies checked, an unresolved V gene accounts for under half, and the remainder has no known explanation. The sample yields about 25,000 clones; about 81% were counted once. The top ten hold roughly 5% of the sample. Sequencing was done on a sample of CD8+ T cells sorted from blood. Receptors were obtained from a man aged 45-65 years in good health.

The J gene is TRBJ1-1, the V gene TRBV7-8; 7 bases agree with TRBD1. V lost 5 bases, J lost 2 bases, and 11 bases stayed unmatched. The germline V gene encodes CDR1 SGHVS and CDR2 FQNEAQ. This CDR3 has 16 amino acids. In DNA, the CDR3 is TGTGCCAGCAGCCCTCTCGGGACAGCTTCTAACACTGAAGCTTTCTTT. The encoded protein is CASSPLGTASNTEAFF.

This clone appeared once. The V call is TRBV21-1, the J call TRBJ2-7; the table's D call TRBD2 went unverified against the DNA. TRBV21-1 is a documented pseudogene. CDR3 length equals 17 residues. The CDR3 loop is CASSKFKAGNSYYEQYF. CDR3 in DNA: TGTGCCAGCAGCAAATTTAAAGCGGGAAATTCCTACTACGAGCAGTACTTC.

The rearrangement links TRBV5-4 to TRBJ2-2; 9 nucleotides agree with TRBD1. V was pared by 4 bases and J by 3 bases, with 7 bases of the junction left unmatched. This CDR3 contains 16 residues. Germline-derived CDR1 and CDR2 are SGHNT and YYREEE (reference sequence). The CDR3 protein is CASSQGQGFYTGELFF. Written as DNA, the CDR3 is TGTGCCAGCAGCCAAGGACAGGGGTTTTACACCGGGGAGCTGTTTTTT.

The chain joins TRBV27 to TRBJ2-1, with D possibly being TRBD2 (7 bases). Germline CDR1 MNHEY, CDR2 SMNVEV (reference sequence). Deletions cut 7 bases from V and 3 bases from J, with 19 bases between. The CDR3 runs to 16 residues. CDR3 sequence: CASTPGGAASYNEQFF. The CDR3 DNA reads TGTGCCAGCACCCCTGGGGGGGCCGCAAGCTACAATGAGCAGTTCTTC.

The chain links TRBV27 to TRBJ2-1, with 7 bases matching TRBD1. The V gene end was trimmed by 3 bases and the J gene end by 2 bases; junction bases not matched to a gene: 1. The CDR3 loop spans 14 amino acids. CDR1 is MNHEY, CDR2 SMNVEV, per germline (reference sequence). The CDR3 reads CASSLDRTYNEQFF. The CDR3 DNA sequence: TGTGCCAGCAGTTTGGACAGGACCTACAATGAGCAGTTCTTC.

This clone occurred once. The chain is built from TRBV7-9 and TRBJ2-7, with 9 bases that match TRBD1. Germline V gives CDR1 SEHNR, CDR2 FQNEAQ (reference sequence). Germline trimming cut 6 bases from V and 6 bases from J; bases unmatched to any gene: 12. CDR3 length equals 15 residues. CDR3 coding DNA: TGTGCCAGCAGTTTCTCCGGGACAGGGAGGCCCGAGCAGTACTTC. Protein: CASSFSGTGRPEQYF.

About this clone itself: The sample contains more than one DNA sequence encoding this CDR3. V usage is TRBV4-1 and J usage is TRBJ1-3; D remains ambiguous. This CDR3 region has 12 residues. Trimming left V 1 base short and J 3 bases short, with 1 base between. Germline loops: CDR1 MGHRA, CDR2 YSYEKL. The CDR3 protein is CASSQGGNTIYF. The CDR3 DNA reads as TGCGCCAGCAGCCAAGGTGGAAACACCATATATTTT.

The V gene is TRBV2, the J gene TRBJ1-3; D gene unclear. The CDR3 has 17 amino acids. V was trimmed by 1 base and J by 0 bases, leaving 13 bases between them. The germline V gene has CDR1 SNHLY and CDR2 FYNNEI. CDR3 bases: TGTGCCAGCAGTGAAGGGCGCTACGACCTCTCTGGAAACACCATATATTTT. Its translation is CASSEGRYDLSGNTIYF.

The rearrangement links TRBV7-6 to TRBJ2-1; 9 bases agree with TRBD2. Germline CDR1 reads SGHVS; CDR2 reads FNYEAQ. This CDR3 is 14 amino acids long. J gave up 4 bases and V 3 bases, and 1 base lay outside the gene matches. The DNA of the CDR3 is TGTGCCAGCAGCTTCCTAGCGGGGTACAATGAGCAGTTCTTC. Translating it yields CASSFLAGYNEQFF. The variable domain in full, completed from reference TRBV7-6 and TRBJ2-1, reads GAGVSQSPRYKVTKRGQDVALRCDPISGHVSLYWYRQALGQGPEFLTYFNYEAQQDKSGLPNDRFSAERPEGSISTLTIQRTEQRDSAMYRCASSFLAGYNEQFFGPGTRLTVL.

V is TRBV4-1 and J is TRBJ2-1; perhaps D is TRBD1 or TRBD2 (5 bases each). The CDR3 contains 14 residues. Germline CDR1 reads MGHRA; CDR2 reads YSYEKL. Trimming pared 5 bases from V and 6 bases from J, leaving 14 bases between. CDR3 residues: CASSSYGGINEQFF. CDR3 DNA: TGCGCCAGCAGCTCCTATGGGGGAATCAATGAGCAGTTCTTC.

The J gene is TRBJ2-7, the V gene TRBV5-5; D is unclear. V was clipped by 4 bases and J by 5 bases, with 16 bases between them. The length of the CDR3 is 14 residues. Per the germline V gene, CDR1 is SGHKS and CDR2 is YYEKEE (reference sequence). CDR3 coding DNA: TGTGCCAGCAGCCCGACCTCGGGTAACGACGAGCAGTACTTC. It encodes CASSPTSGNDEQYF.

This clone was counted once. This chain joins TRBV13 and TRBJ1-1; D gene unclear. This CDR3 region has 16 residues. V lost 3 bases, J lost 2 bases, and 16 bases lay in between. Germline CDR1 reads PRHDT; CDR2 reads FYEKMQ (reference sequence). The CDR3 loop reads CASSLNDWKGNTEAFF. DNA for the CDR3: TGTGCCAGCAGCTTGAACGACTGGAAGGGTAACACTGAAGCTTTCTTT.

The chain joins TRBV6-1 to TRBJ1-5; maybe TRBD1 (6 bases). Deletions cut 3 bases from V and 0 bases from J, with 9 bases between. The CDR3 extends over 15 amino acids. Germline CDR1 MNHNS, CDR2 SASEGT. The CDR3 region is CASSEWGASNQPQHF. Written as DNA, the CDR3 is TGTGCCAGCAGTGAGTGGGGGGCTAGCAATCAGCCCCAGCATTTT.

The chain carries TRBV27 and TRBJ1-4; TRBD1 agrees at 8 bases. With V trimmed by 2 bases and J by 7 bases, 6 bases remained unmatched. The CDR3 loop spans 15 amino acids. CDR1 and CDR2 from the germline V gene are MNHEY and SMNVEV (reference sequence). The CDR3 reads CASSLRYRGGEKLFF. In DNA, the CDR3 is TGTGCCAGCAGTTTAAGGTACAGGGGGGGTGAAAAACTGTTTTTT.

This clone has just a few counts. The CDR3 DNA is TGTGCCAGTAGTGTAAGGACAGGGGGCAAAAATGAGCAGTTCTTC. Its translation is CASSVRTGGKNEQFF. The V call is TRBV19, the J call TRBJ2-1, with TRBD1 matching over 11 bases. The germline V gene has CDR1 LNHDA and CDR2 SQIVND (reference sequence). J gave up 7 bases and V 5 bases, and 7 bases lay outside the gene matches. The CDR3 has 15 amino acids.

The gene calls are TRBV5-6 and TRBJ2-2, with D perhaps being TRBD1 or TRBD2 (6 bases each). Trimming pared 3 bases from V and 0 bases from J, leaving 12 bases between. Looked up from germline, CDR1 is SGHDT and CDR2 is YYEEEE. The CDR3 runs 16 residues. The CDR3 sequence is CASSWGAATNTGELFF. The CDR3 DNA sequence: TGTGCCAGCAGCTGGGGGGCAGCCACGAACACCGGGGAGCTGTTTTTT.

The J gene is TRBJ2-3, the V gene TRBV7-6; TRBD1 matches 10 bases. V was clipped by 4 bases and J by 2 bases; unmatched bases: 6. Germline V CDR1 and CDR2: SGHVS, FNYEAQ. The CDR3 spans 16 residues. CDR3 in DNA: TGTGCCAGCAGCTCCCGGGACAGGGGACACACAGATACGCAGTATTTT. Translated, it gives CASSSRDRGHTDTQYF. Together with reference TRBV7-6 and TRBJ2-3, the CDR3 gives the full variable domain: GAGVSQSPRYKVTKRGQDVALRCDPISGHVSLYWYRQALGQGPEFLTYFNYEAQQDKSGLPNDRFSAERPEGSISTLTIQRTEQRDSAMYRCASSSRDRGHTDTQYFGPGTRLTVL.

CDR3 region: CASSRQAEGLVEQYF. CDR3 nucleotides: TGTGCCAGCAGCCGCCAGGCGGAAGGTTTGGTCGAGCAGTACTTC. The V gene is TRBV4-2, the J gene TRBJ2-7, with D unclear. Germline CDR1 and CDR2: LGHNA and YNFKEQ. The CDR3 has 15 residues. Between the trimmed V and J ends, which lost 4 bases and 6 bases, there was a span of 19 bases.

CDR3 residues: CASSLTPSASNTGELFF. The DNA for the CDR3 is TGTGCCAGCAGCCTAACGCCTAGCGCATCGAACACCGGGGAGCTGTTTTTT. The rearrangement links TRBV7-8 to TRBJ2-2, with a weak D call TRBD2 (6 bases). The germline V and J ends were trimmed by 5 bases and 0 bases, with 16 bases remaining between them. Per the germline V gene, CDR1 is SGHVS and CDR2 is FQNEAQ. There are 17 residues in the CDR3.

This chain links TRBV10-3 with TRBJ2-7; 7 positions agree with TRBD1. V shed 5 bases and J 2 bases; nucleotides not matched to a gene: 9. CDR1 and CDR2 from the germline V gene are ENHRY and SYGVKD. The CDR3 contains 15 residues. The chain's CDR3 is CAISLRTGPTYEQYF. CDR3 DNA sequence: TGTGCCATCAGTCTCCGGACAGGCCCTACCTACGAGCAGTACTTC.

The chain employs TRBV9 and TRBJ2-7; 10 bases align to TRBD1. The CDR3 loop spans 14 amino acids. V trimming: 4 bases; J trimming: 5 bases; junction bases outside the gene matches: 6. Germline CDR1 is SGDLS and CDR2 is YYNGEE. In DNA form, the CDR3 reads TGTGCCAGCAGCTTGCGACAGGGGGCTGACGAGCAGTACTTC. Amino acid sequence: CASSLRQGADEQYF.

The rearrangement uses TRBV29-1 and TRBJ2-5, with 10 bases that match TRBD2. V was pared by 7 bases and J by 3 bases, with 11 bases of the junction left unmatched. CDR3 length equals 15 residues. Germline loops: CDR1 SQVTM, CDR2 ANQGSEA. This CDR3 reads CSAGRAGGPKETQYF. The DNA for the CDR3 is TGCAGCGCCGGTCGAGCGGGAGGGCCAAAAGAGACCCAGTACTTC. Full variable domain (remainder filled in from reference TRBV29-1 and TRBJ2-5): SAVISQKPSRDICQRGTSLTIQCQVDSQVTMMFWYRQQPGQSLTLIATANQGSEATYESGFVIDKFPISRPNLTFSTLTVSNMSPEDSSIYLCSAGRAGGPKETQYFGPGTRLLVL.

The DNA for the CDR3 is TGTGCCAGCAGTGTCCATCAGGCGAGCACTGAAGCTTTCTTT. Its translation: CASSVHQASTEAFF. V and J are TRBV2 and TRBJ1-1; D remains unclear. Trimming took 4 bases from V and 4 from J, leaving 13 bases between them. The CDR3 runs 14 residues. CDR1 SNHLY and CDR2 FYNNEI come from the germline V gene.

J is TRBJ2-1 and V is TRBV11-3; weak D call: TRBD2 (7 bases). CDR3 length equals 14 residues. V lost 8 bases and J 5 bases, leaving 16 bases between the germline ends. Germline V CDR1 and CDR2: SGHNT, YENEEA. This CDR3 reads CASGLGGGDNEQFF. In nucleotides, the CDR3 is TGTGCCAGCGGGCTAGGGGGGGGTGACAATGAGCAGTTCTTC.

The chain links TRBV14 to TRBJ2-1; no definite D call. This CDR3 contains 18 residues. Per germline, CDR1 SGHDN and CDR2 FVKESK. Trimming pared 4 bases from V and 4 bases from J, leaving 23 bases between. CDR3 loop: CASSRLVLGLTEYNEQFF. CDR3 DNA: TGTGCCAGCAGCCGACTCGTCCTGGGCCTGACCGAATACAATGAGCAGTTCTTC.

This clone was seen just once. The CDR3 bases are TGTGCCAGCAGACAGACATCTACATTTTACAATGAGCAGTTCTTC. Translating it yields CASRQTSTFYNEQFF. This rearrangement joins TRBV5-8 to TRBJ2-1, with unresolved D. Germline loops: CDR1 SGHTS, CDR2 YDEGEE. Deletions cut 5 bases from V and 4 bases from J, with 16 bases between. There are 15 residues in the CDR3.

The rearrangement uses TRBV5-1 and TRBJ1-1; D is perhaps TRBD1 (5 bases). V was trimmed by 0 bases and J by 3 bases, leaving 15 bases between them. The CDR3 spans 16 residues. Per the germline V gene, CDR1 is SGHRS and CDR2 is YFSETQ. The CDR3 sequence is CASSLAVNLGDTEAFF. As DNA, the CDR3 is TGCGCCAGCAGCTTGGCCGTTAACTTGGGGGACACTGAAGCTTTCTTT.

The CDR3 protein is CASSLGEGGKAGYTF. The CDR3 DNA sequence: TGTGCCAGCAGCTTAGGTGAGGGAGGGAAGGCTGGCTACACCTTC. This sequence joins TRBV7-2 and TRBJ1-2, with unresolved D. With 1 base removed from V and 7 bases from J, the gap between germline ends came to 16 bases. The germline V gene has CDR1 SGHTA and CDR2 FQGNSA. The CDR3 contains 15 residues.